These 15 T cell receptor beta chains were sequenced from one sample in a study of blood T cell repertoires in COVID-19. The repertoire was sequenced with immunoSEQ multiplex PCR; TCRdb's copy has only in-frame clones and lacks some. Seen here are over 150,000 clones, 84% observed once, and the top ten hold 2.5% to 3%. Specimen: peripheral blood. Every receptor here comes from a woman of 80 years or more with COVID-19, enrolled during active disease.

This chain connects TRBV7-3 to TRBJ1-2, with D maybe TRBD1 (6 bases). CDR1 SGHTA and CDR2 FQGTGA come from the germline V gene. V was clipped by 1 base and J by 3 bases, with 9 bases between them. The CDR3 has 14 amino acids. CDR3 region: CASSLIAGDYGYTF. The CDR3 bases are TGTGCCAGCAGCTTAATAGCAGGGGACTATGGCTACACCTTC.

The CDR3 nucleotides are TGTGCCTGGAGTAGGACAGGCCCAAGGTACGAGCAGTACTTC. It translates to CAWSRTGPRYEQYF. The V gene is TRBV30, the J gene TRBJ2-7, with 7 positions matching TRBD1. The CDR3 has 14 amino acids. The V gene end was trimmed by 2 bases and the J gene end by 4 bases; junction bases not matched to a gene: 8. CDR1 and CDR2 (germline): GTSNPN, SVGIG (reference sequence).

J is TRBJ2-7 and V is TRBV19; TRBD1 aligns across 8 bases. Germline CDR1 and CDR2: LNHDA and SQIVND (reference sequence). V lost 5 bases, J lost 3 bases, and 9 bases stayed unmatched. The CDR3 consists of 15 residues. CDR3 amino acids: CASSLGQGAFYEQYF. CDR3 bases: TGTGCCAGTAGTTTAGGTCAGGGGGCTTTCTACGAGCAGTACTTC.

This clone was seen a handful of times. The V call is TRBV9, the J call TRBJ2-1, with 7 bases fitting TRBD2. Germline-derived CDR1 and CDR2 are SGDLS and YYNGEE. The length of the CDR3 is 15 residues. The V and J ends lost 0 bases and 4 bases, in that order; junction bases with no gene match: 4. The DNA for the CDR3 is TGTGCCAGCAGCGTAGCGGCTAGCGGTTACAATGAGCAGTTCTTC. As protein: CASSVAASGYNEQFF.

This clone was counted between two and nine times. J is TRBJ2-5 and V is TRBV29-1; 12 bases are a match to TRBD2. CDR1 is SQVTM, CDR2 ANQGSEA, per germline. V gave up 7 bases and J gave up 5 bases; unmatched junction bases: 14. This CDR3 is 16 amino acids long. In DNA, the CDR3 is TGCAGCGCCTCCGCCGGGCTAGCGGGAGGGCCCGAGACCCAGTACTTC. Translation gives CSASAGLAGGPETQYF.

The CDR3 nucleotides are TGTGCCAGCAGACAAGGGGGGGCGCGGGGCTACACCTTC. Its translation: CASRQGGARGYTF. V is TRBV6-6 and J is TRBJ1-2; tentatively, D is TRBD1 (6 bases). CDR3 size: 13 residues. Germline lookup yields CDR1 MNHNY and CDR2 SVGAGI (reference sequence). V was trimmed by 6 bases and J by 8 bases, leaving 16 bases between them.

V and J are TRBV3-1 (or the pseudogene TRBV3-2) and TRBJ1-1; 11 bases match TRBD1. Trimming removed 0 bases from V and 5 bases from J; junction bases left unmatched: 5. Germline assignment: CDR1 LGHDT and CDR2 YNNKEL (reference sequence). This CDR3 spans 16 amino acids. The chain's CDR3 is CASSQEPGQGVTEAFF. The CDR3, as DNA: TGTGCCAGCAGCCAAGAACCGGGACAGGGGGTGACTGAAGCTTTCTTT.

This clone was counted once. V is TRBV4-2 and J is TRBJ2-3, with a weak D call TRBD2 (6 bases). V lost 0 bases and J 6 bases, leaving 22 bases between the germline ends. This CDR3 is 18 amino acids long. From germline, CDR1 is LGHNA and CDR2 YNFKEQ. Written as DNA, the CDR3 is TGTGCCAGCAGCCAAGAAGGATTAGCGGCAGGTCCAAGGGATACGCAGTATTTT. Protein: CASSQEGLAAGPRDTQYF.

The chain employs TRBV5-1 and TRBJ1-3; no clear D. CDR1 SGHRS and CDR2 YFSETQ come from the germline V gene. Trimming cost V 0 bases and J 8 bases, with 12 bases left between them. The CDR3 runs 14 residues. CDR3 nucleotides: TGCGCCAGCAGCTTGGAGACGCCGGAGGACACCATATATTTT. Translated: CASSLETPEDTIYF.

This chain links TRBV5-4 with TRBJ1-1, with D possibly TRBD1 on 6 matching bases. Germline CDR1 is SGHNT and CDR2 is YYREEE (reference sequence). V was clipped by 2 bases and J by 8 bases, with 13 bases between them. The length of the CDR3 is 13 residues. In nucleotides, the CDR3 is TGTGCCAGCAGCTTCACAGGGAGGGCCGAAGCTTTCTTT. This encodes CASSFTGRAEAFF.

The chain recombines TRBV5-6 with TRBJ1-2; D perhaps matches TRBD1 (6 bases). This CDR3 is built from 14 residues. Trimming took 2 bases from V and 8 from J, leaving 16 bases between them. CDR1 is SGHDT and CDR2 is YYEEEE in the germline V gene. The CDR3 nucleotides are TGTGCCAGCAGCTTTGACCCAGGGGAATACGGCTACACCTTC. Amino acids: CASSFDPGEYGYTF.

The V call is TRBV3-1 (or the pseudogene TRBV3-2), the J call TRBJ2-3, with TRBD2 matching 7 bases. Germline V gene lookup returns CDR1 LGHDT and CDR2 YNNKEL (reference sequence). CDR3 length equals 16 residues. Trimming at V came to 1 base and at J to 3 bases, leaving 7 bases not matched to a gene. This chain's CDR3 is CASSQARGDMTDTQYF. The CDR3 DNA follows: TGTGCCAGCAGCCAAGCTCGGGGGGATATGACAGATACGCAGTATTTT.

This chain links TRBV7-7 with TRBJ2-1; 7 bases align to TRBD2. This CDR3 has 15 residues. The germline gives CDR1 SSHAT, CDR2 FNYEAQ (reference sequence). The V gene end was trimmed by 5 bases and the J gene end by 2 bases; junction bases not matched to a gene: 6. In nucleotides, the CDR3 is TGTGCCAGCAGCCTTGGACTAGAACCCTACAATGAGCAGTTCTTC. This translates into CASSLGLEPYNEQFF.

This clone has at least ten counts. The chain has TRBV5-1 and TRBJ2-7; TRBD2 matches at 7 bases. CDR3 size: 14 residues. Germline V gene sequence: CDR1 SGHRS, CDR2 YFSETQ. V was pared by 0 bases and J by 7 bases, with 7 bases of the junction left unmatched. The CDR3 loop is CASSLEATSSEQYF. The CDR3 DNA reads TGCGCCAGCAGCTTGGAGGCGACTAGCTCTGAGCAGTACTTC.

This chain joins TRBV6-5 and TRBJ1-4; D might be TRBD1 (6 bases). The V gene's germline CDR1 is MNHEY and CDR2 SVGAGI. The CDR3 covers 15 residues. V lost 6 bases and J 7 bases, leaving 18 bases between the germline ends. The CDR3 sequence is CASRHLPGEGEKLFF. In nucleotides, the CDR3 is TGTGCCAGCAGACACCTTCCAGGGGAAGGTGAAAAACTGTTTTTT.